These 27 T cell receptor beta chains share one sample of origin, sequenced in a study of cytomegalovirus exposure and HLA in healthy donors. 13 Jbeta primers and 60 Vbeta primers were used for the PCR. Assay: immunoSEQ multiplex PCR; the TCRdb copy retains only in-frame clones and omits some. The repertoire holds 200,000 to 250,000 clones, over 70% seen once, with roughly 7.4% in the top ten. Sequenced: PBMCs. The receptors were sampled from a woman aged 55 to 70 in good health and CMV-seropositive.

This chain's CDR3 is CASSLSGIPGNTIYF. In DNA, the CDR3 is TGCGCCAGCAGCTTGAGCGGGATACCTGGAAACACCATATATTTT. J is TRBJ1-3 and V is TRBV5-1; D is unresolved. The CDR3 consists of 15 residues. Trimming cost V 1 base and J 2 bases, with 10 bases left between them. The germline gives CDR1 SGHRS, CDR2 YFSETQ. Full variable domain (missing parts from reference TRBV5-1 and TRBJ1-3): KAGVTQTPRYLIKTRGQQVTLSCSPISGHRSVSWYQQTPGQGLQFLFEYFSETQRNKGNFPGRFSGRQFSNSRSEMNVSTLELGDSALYLCASSLSGIPGNTIYFGEGSWLTVV.

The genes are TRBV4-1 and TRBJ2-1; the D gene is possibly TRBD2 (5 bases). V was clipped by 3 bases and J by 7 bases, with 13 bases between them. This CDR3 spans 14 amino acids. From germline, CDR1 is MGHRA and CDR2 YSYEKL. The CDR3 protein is CASSQIRGLNEQFF. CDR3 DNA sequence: TGCGCCAGCAGCCAGATACGCGGGTTAAATGAGCAGTTCTTC.

Here the CDR3 DNA reads TGTGCCAGCTCACCGAACAGAGGCCCTCAGGGGCCCCAGCATTTT. Encoded protein: CASSPNRGPQGPQHF. This chain joins TRBV18 and TRBJ1-5; tentatively, D is TRBD1 (5 bases). CDR3 length equals 15 residues. Germline CDR1 and CDR2: KGHSH and LQKENI. The V and J ends lost 3 bases and 9 bases respectively, with 18 bases between them.

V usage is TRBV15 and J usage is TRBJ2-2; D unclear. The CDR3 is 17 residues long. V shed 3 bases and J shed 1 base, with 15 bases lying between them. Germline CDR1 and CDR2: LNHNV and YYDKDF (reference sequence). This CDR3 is CATSRKIGPGNTGELFF. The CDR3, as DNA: TGTGCCACCAGCAGGAAGATCGGTCCAGGGAACACCGGGGAGCTGTTTTTT.

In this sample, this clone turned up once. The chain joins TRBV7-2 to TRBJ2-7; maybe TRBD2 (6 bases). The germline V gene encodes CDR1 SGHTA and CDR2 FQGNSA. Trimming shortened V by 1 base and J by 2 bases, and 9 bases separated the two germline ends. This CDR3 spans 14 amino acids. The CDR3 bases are TGTGCCAGCAGCTTAGTTAGCGGTACCTACGAGCAGTACTTC. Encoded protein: CASSLVSGTYEQYF.

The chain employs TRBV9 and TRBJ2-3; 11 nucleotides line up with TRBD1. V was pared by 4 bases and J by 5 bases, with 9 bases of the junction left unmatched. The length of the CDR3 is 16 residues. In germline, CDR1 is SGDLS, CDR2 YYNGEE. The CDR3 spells CASSFTGTGGRDTQYF. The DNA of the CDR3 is TGTGCCAGCAGCTTTACCGGGACAGGGGGGAGAGATACGCAGTATTTT.

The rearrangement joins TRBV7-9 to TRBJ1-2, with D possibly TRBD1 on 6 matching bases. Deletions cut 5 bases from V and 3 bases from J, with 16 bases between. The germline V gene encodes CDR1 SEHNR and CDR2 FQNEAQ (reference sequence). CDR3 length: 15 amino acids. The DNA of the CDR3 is TGTGCCAGCAGCCTAGTAGGGGGATGGGACTATGGCTACACCTTC. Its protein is CASSLVGGWDYGYTF.

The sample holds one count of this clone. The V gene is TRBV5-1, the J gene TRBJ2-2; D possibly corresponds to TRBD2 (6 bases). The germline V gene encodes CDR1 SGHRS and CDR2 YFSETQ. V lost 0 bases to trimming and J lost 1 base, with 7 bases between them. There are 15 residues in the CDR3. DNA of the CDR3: TGCGCCAGCAGCTTGGCGGAGGGGAACACCGGGGAGCTGTTTTTT. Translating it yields CASSLAEGNTGELFF.

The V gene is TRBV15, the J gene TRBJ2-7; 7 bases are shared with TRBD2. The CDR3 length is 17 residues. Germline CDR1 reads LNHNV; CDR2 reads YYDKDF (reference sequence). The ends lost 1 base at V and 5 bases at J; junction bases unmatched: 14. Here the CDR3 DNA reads TGTGCCACCAGCAGAGTGCCCTCTTGGCGGGAGCATAACGAGCAGTACTTC. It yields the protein CATSRVPSWREHNEQYF.

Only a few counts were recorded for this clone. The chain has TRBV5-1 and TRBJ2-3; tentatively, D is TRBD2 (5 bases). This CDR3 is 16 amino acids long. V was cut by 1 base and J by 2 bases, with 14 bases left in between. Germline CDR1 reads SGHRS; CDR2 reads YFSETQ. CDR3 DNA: TGCGCCAGCAGCTTGCAGCGGACCACGGCCACAGATACGCAGTATTTT. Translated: CASSLQRTTATDTQYF.

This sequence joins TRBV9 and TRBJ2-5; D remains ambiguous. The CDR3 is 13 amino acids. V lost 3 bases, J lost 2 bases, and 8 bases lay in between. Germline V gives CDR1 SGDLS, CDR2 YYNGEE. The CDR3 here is CASSALQQETQYF. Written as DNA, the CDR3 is TGTGCCAGCAGCGCCCTTCAGCAAGAGACCCAGTACTTC.

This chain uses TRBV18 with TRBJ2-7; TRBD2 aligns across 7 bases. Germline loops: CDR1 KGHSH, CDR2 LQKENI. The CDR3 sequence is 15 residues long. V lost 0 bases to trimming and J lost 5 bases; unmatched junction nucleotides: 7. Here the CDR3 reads CASSPPGRAGNEQYF. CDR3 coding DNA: TGTGCCAGCTCACCACCGGGAAGAGCGGGAAACGAGCAGTACTTC.

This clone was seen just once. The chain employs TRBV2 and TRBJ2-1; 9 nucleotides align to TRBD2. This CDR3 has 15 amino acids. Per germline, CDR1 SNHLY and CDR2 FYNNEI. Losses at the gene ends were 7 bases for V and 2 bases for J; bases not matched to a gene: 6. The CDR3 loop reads CASTSGGLTYNEQFF. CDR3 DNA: TGTGCCAGCACCAGCGGGGGGCTGACCTACAATGAGCAGTTCTTC.

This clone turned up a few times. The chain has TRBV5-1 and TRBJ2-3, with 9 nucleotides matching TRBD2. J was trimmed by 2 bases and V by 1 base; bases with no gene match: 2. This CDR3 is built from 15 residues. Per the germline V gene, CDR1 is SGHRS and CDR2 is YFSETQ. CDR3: CASSLRLAVTDTQYF. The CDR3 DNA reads TGCGCCAGCAGCTTGAGACTAGCGGTCACAGATACGCAGTATTTT.

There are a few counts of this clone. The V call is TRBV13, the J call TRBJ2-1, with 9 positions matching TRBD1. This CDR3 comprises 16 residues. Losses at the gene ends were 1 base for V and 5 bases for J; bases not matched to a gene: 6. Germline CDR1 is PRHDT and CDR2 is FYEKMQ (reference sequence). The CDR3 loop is CASSLVAGQGHNEQFF. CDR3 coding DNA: TGTGCCAGCAGCTTAGTTGCGGGACAGGGCCACAATGAGCAGTTCTTC.

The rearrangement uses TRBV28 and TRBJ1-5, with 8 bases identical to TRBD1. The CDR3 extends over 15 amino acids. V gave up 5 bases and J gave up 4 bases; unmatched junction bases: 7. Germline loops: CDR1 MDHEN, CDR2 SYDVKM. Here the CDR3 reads CASSRGQGRNQPQHF. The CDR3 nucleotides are TGTGCCAGCAGTCGTGGACAGGGCCGAAATCAGCCCCAGCATTTT.

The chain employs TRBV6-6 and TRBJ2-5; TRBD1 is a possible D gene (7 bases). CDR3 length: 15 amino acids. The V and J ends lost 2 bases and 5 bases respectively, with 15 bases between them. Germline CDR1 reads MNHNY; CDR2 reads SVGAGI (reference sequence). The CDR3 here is CASSYLQGGGETQYF. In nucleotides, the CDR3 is TGTGCCAGCAGTTACCTCCAGGGGGGTGGGGAGACCCAGTACTTC.

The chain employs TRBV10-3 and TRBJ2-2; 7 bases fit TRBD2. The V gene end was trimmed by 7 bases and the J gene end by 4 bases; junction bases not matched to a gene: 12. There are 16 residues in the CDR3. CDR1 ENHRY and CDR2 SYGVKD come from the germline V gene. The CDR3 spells CAITPGGAGVTGELFF. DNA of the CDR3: TGTGCCATCACCCCGGGGGGTGCGGGAGTCACCGGGGAGCTGTTTTTT.

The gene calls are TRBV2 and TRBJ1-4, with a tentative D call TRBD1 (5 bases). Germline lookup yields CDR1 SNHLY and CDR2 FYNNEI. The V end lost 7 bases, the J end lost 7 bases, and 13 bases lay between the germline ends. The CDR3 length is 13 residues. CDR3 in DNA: TGTGCCAGCACGGGGGAAGAAGGTGAAAAACTGTTTTTT. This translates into CASTGEEGEKLFF.

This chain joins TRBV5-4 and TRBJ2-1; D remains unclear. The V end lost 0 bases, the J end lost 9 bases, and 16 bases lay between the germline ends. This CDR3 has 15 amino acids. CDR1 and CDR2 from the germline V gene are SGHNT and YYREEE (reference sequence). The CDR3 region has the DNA TGTGCCAGCAGCTTGGTTCGAGGTCTCCCGGGTGAGCAGTTCTTC. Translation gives CASSLVRGLPGEQFF. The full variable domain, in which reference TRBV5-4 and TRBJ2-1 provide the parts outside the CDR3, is ETGVTQSPTHLIKTRGQQVTLRCSSQSGHNTVSWYQQALGQGPQFIFQYYREEENGRGNFPPRFSGLQFPNYSSELNVNALELDDSALYLCASSLVRGLPGEQFFGPGTRLTVL.

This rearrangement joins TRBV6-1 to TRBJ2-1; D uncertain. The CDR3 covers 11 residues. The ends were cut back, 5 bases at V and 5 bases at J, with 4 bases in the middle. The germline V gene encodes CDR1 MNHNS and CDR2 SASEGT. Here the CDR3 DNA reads TGTGCCAGCAGTTTCAACAATGAGCAGTTCTTC. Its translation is CASSFNNEQFF.

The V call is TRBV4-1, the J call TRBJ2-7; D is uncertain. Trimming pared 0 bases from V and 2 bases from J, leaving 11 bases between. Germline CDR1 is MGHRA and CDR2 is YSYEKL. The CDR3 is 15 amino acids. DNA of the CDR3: TGCGCCAGCAGCCAAGATCCCAGACGGGCCTACGAGCAGTACTTC. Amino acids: CASSQDPRRAYEQYF.

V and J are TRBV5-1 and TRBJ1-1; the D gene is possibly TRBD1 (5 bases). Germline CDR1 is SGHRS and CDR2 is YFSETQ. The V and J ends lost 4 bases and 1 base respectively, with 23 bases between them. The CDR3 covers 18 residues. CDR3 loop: CASSPSISGTGWNTEAFF. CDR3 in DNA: TGCGCCAGCAGCCCGAGTATATCCGGGACTGGATGGAACACTGAAGCTTTCTTT.

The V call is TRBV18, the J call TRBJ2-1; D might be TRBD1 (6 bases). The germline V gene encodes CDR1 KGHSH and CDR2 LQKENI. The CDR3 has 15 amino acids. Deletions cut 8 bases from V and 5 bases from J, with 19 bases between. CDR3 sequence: CASRVQDSNNNEQFF. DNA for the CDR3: TGTGCCAGCCGGGTTCAGGACAGCAACAACAATGAGCAGTTCTTC.

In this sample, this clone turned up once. The CDR3: CASSAGQHFSGNTIYF. DNA for the CDR3: TGTGCCAGCAGTGCGGGACAGCATTTCTCTGGAAACACCATATATTTT. The chain has TRBV6-1 and TRBJ1-3, with 7 nucleotides matching TRBD1. Losses at the gene ends were 4 bases for V and 0 bases for J; bases not matched to a gene: 6. There are 16 residues in the CDR3. Germline V gives CDR1 MNHNS, CDR2 SASEGT.

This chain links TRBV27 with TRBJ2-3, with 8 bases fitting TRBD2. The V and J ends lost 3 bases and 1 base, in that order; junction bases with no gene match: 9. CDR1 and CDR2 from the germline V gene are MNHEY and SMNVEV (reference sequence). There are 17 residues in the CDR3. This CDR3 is CASSFSGLAWGTDTQYF. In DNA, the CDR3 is TGTGCCAGCAGTTTCTCCGGACTAGCTTGGGGCACAGATACGCAGTATTTT.

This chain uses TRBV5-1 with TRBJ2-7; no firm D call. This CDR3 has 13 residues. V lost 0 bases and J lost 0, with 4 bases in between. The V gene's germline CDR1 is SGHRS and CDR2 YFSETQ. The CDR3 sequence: CASSLDGSYEQYF. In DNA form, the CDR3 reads TGCGCCAGCAGCTTGGACGGCTCCTACGAGCAGTACTTC.